This T cell receptor beta chain was sequenced for a study of blood T cells in healthy people across ages. The sample holds many counts of this clonotype. Primed by a sample-barcoded 5' primer and a J-beta primer mix, a second PCR proceeded for 7 to 11 cycles. MiXCR was run by TCRdb on the 5' RACE reads, yielding one entry per CDR3 protein. The sample contains hundreds of thousands of distinct CDR3 sequences, approximately 21% of which appear only once. The CDR3 extends over 12 amino acids. Germline V gene sequence: CDR1 SEHNR, CDR2 FQNEAQ (reference sequence). What was sequenced was blood. V usage is TRBV7-9 and J usage is TRBJ2-1; a possible D gene is TRBD2 (5 bases). The J call is in doubt because the DNA end fits TRBJ2-7 better. The TCR originated in a man aged 70-80 years in good health. CDR3 DNA sequence: TGTGCCAGCAGCCTCACCGCGGGCGAGCAGTACTTC. Protein sequence: CASSLTAGEQYF.